A selection of T cell receptor beta chains follows, all from one sample in a study of T cell responses to AZD1222 COVID-19 vaccine. Method: immunoSEQ multiplex PCR; TCRdb's copy keeps in-frame clones and lacks some. The repertoire has 96,000 or so clones, 90% of them found once; the top ten carry about 26%. The starting material was peripheral blood, obtained on day 0 of AZD1222 vaccination. These receptors were collected from an adult in good health. Both conserved end residues are part of each CDR3. D genes are given only for firm matches. Where a row states a size, it is once, few, many or the class of an expanded clone; other rows omit it.

CDR3aa: CASTGGVETQYF
CDR3nt: TGTGCCAGCACAGGGGGAGTGGAGACCCAGTACTTC
j_gene: TRBJ2-5
d_gene: TRBD1
v_gene: TRBV28
abundance: -

CDR3aa: CASIPTGSSYNEQFF
CDR3nt: TGTGCCAGCATCCCGACAGGGAGCTCCTACAATGAGCAGTTCTTC
j_gene: TRBJ2-1
d_gene: TRBD1
v_gene: TRBV7-2
abundance: -

CDR3aa: CASSLLAPGYEQYF
CDR3nt: TGTGCCAGCAGCTTATTGGCTCCCGGCTACGAGCAGTACTTC
j_gene: TRBJ2-7
d_gene: -
v_gene: TRBV5-4
abundance: -

CDR3aa: CASSASGGSGANVLTF
CDR3nt: TGTGCCAGCAGTGCTAGCGGGGGCTCTGGGGCCAACGTCCTGACTTTC
j_gene: TRBJ2-6
d_gene: TRBD2
v_gene: TRBV2
abundance: -

CDR3aa: CASSDWKTNEKLFF
CDR3nt: TGTGCCAGCAGTGATTGGAAGACTAATGAAAAACTGTTTTTT
j_gene: TRBJ1-4
d_gene: -
v_gene: TRBV6-1
abundance: once

CDR3aa: CAWTGWSDYGYTF
CDR3nt: TGTGCCTGGACTGGGTGGTCGGACTATGGCTACACCTTC
j_gene: TRBJ1-2
d_gene: -
v_gene: TRBV30
abundance: -

CDR3aa: CSVDEGDTHNEKLFF
CDR3nt: TGCAGCGTTGACGAGGGGGACACCCATAATGAAAAACTGTTTTTT
j_gene: TRBJ1-4
d_gene: -
v_gene: TRBV29-1
abundance: -

CDR3aa: CASRRQSTYEQYF
CDR3nt: TGTGCCAGCAGAAGACAGTCGACCTACGAGCAGTACTTC
j_gene: TRBJ2-7
d_gene: -
v_gene: TRBV7-2
abundance: -

CDR3aa: CASSTVTGAKLFF
CDR3nt: TGTGCCAGCAGCACAGTTACAGGGGCCAAACTGTTTTTT
j_gene: TRBJ1-4
d_gene: TRBD1
v_gene: TRBV7-9
abundance: few

CDR3aa: CASSLEGAGATWDIQYF
CDR3nt: TGCGCCAGCAGCTTGGAAGGGGCGGGGGCGACTTGGGACATTCAGTACTTC
j_gene: TRBJ2-4
d_gene: -
v_gene: TRBV5-1
abundance: -

CDR3aa: CASGGNSHTNEKLFF
CDR3nt: TGTGCCAGCGGCGGGAACAGTCATACTAATGAAAAACTGTTTTTT
j_gene: TRBJ1-4
d_gene: -
v_gene: TRBV28
abundance: -

CDR3aa: CASSVSGRSLSTDTQYF
CDR3nt: TGTGCCAGCAGCGTGAGCGGGAGGTCCCTCAGCACAGATACGCAGTATTTT
j_gene: TRBJ2-3
d_gene: TRBD2
v_gene: TRBV9
abundance: few

CDR3aa: CASSQARRLAVAGELFF
CDR3nt: TGTGCCAGCAGCCAAGCCAGGAGACTAGCTGTTGCCGGGGAGCTGTTTTTT
j_gene: TRBJ2-2
d_gene: TRBD2
v_gene: TRBV3-1/TRBV3-2
abundance: -

CDR3aa: CAWRAGGQSDTQYF
CDR3nt: TGTGCCTGGAGAGCAGGGGGTCAATCAGATACGCAGTATTTT
j_gene: TRBJ2-3
d_gene: TRBD1
v_gene: TRBV30
abundance: -

CDR3aa: CASSFGQRDGYTF
CDR3nt: TGTGCCAGCAGTTTCGGACAGAGGGATGGCTACACCTTC
j_gene: TRBJ1-2
d_gene: -
v_gene: TRBV6-6
abundance: -

CDR3aa: CASSFGQGGETQYF
CDR3nt: TGTGCCAGCAGCTTCGGACAGGGGGGAGAGACCCAGTACTTC
j_gene: TRBJ2-5
d_gene: TRBD1
v_gene: TRBV7-8
abundance: -

CDR3aa: CASRHEGASGRRGSYEQYF
CDR3nt: TGTGCCAGCAGGCACGAAGGGGCTAGCGGGAGAAGGGGATCCTACGAGCAGTACTTC
j_gene: TRBJ2-7
d_gene: TRBD2
v_gene: TRBV9
abundance: -

CDR3aa: CASSSGTSSYEQYF
CDR3nt: TGCGCCAGCAGCTCGGGGACAAGCTCCTACGAGCAGTACTTC
j_gene: TRBJ2-7
d_gene: -
v_gene: TRBV4-1
abundance: -

CDR3aa: CASSLQEDTEAFF
CDR3nt: TGTGCCAGCAGCCTTCAGGAGGACACTGAAGCTTTCTTT
j_gene: TRBJ1-1
d_gene: -
v_gene: TRBV7-3
abundance: once

CDR3aa: CASSLLDRDENEKLFF
CDR3nt: TGTGCCAGCAGTTTATTGGACAGGGATGAGAATGAAAAACTGTTTTTT
j_gene: TRBJ1-4
d_gene: TRBD1
v_gene: TRBV28
abundance: -

CDR3aa: CASSQEAGGDTQYF
CDR3nt: TGCGCCAGCAGCCAAGAGGCAGGGGGTGATACGCAGTATTTT
j_gene: TRBJ2-3
d_gene: TRBD1
v_gene: TRBV4-3
abundance: -

CDR3aa: CASSLLSQLGDAGNTIYF
CDR3nt: TGCGCCAGCAGCCTCCTCTCCCAGTTAGGGGACGCTGGAAACACCATATATTTT
j_gene: TRBJ1-3
d_gene: -
v_gene: TRBV4-1
abundance: -

CDR3aa: CASSLGGGGQETQYF
CDR3nt: TGTGCCAGCAGCTTAGGGGGCGGGGGCCAAGAGACCCAGTACTTC
j_gene: TRBJ2-5
d_gene: -
v_gene: TRBV7-3
abundance: -

CDR3aa: CASSPRGQGVHNSPLHF
CDR3nt: TGTGCCAGCTCACCACGCGGACAGGGGGTACATAATTCACCCCTCCACTTT
j_gene: TRBJ1-6
d_gene: TRBD1
v_gene: TRBV18
abundance: -

CDR3aa: CASSHTFFSQKLFF
CDR3nt: TGTGCCAGCAGTCACACATTTTTTTCCCAAAAACTGTTTTTT
j_gene: TRBJ1-4
d_gene: -
v_gene: TRBV6-5
abundance: -

CDR3aa: CASSSLTSGTYNEQFF
CDR3nt: TGTGCCAGCAGTTCCTTGACTAGCGGGACTTACAATGAGCAGTTCTTC
j_gene: TRBJ2-1
d_gene: TRBD2
v_gene: TRBV28
abundance: -

CDR3aa: CASTRTGELFF
CDR3nt: TGTGCCAGCACACGCACCGGGGAGCTGTTTTTT
j_gene: TRBJ2-2
d_gene: -
v_gene: TRBV4-2
abundance: -

CDR3aa: CASNLGGRYTDTQYF
CDR3nt: TGTGCCAGCAATTTAGGGGGCCGCTACACAGATACGCAGTATTTT
j_gene: TRBJ2-3
d_gene: TRBD1
v_gene: TRBV6-5
abundance: -

CDR3aa: CASSWQVRTDTQYF
CDR3nt: TGTGCCAGCAGCTGGCAGGTACGAACAGATACGCAGTATTTT
j_gene: TRBJ2-3
d_gene: -
v_gene: TRBV5-6
abundance: -

CDR3aa: CASSLAGGGVSYEQYF
CDR3nt: TGTGCCAGCAGCTTAGCCGGCGGGGGGGTCTCCTACGAGCAGTACTTC
j_gene: TRBJ2-7
d_gene: TRBD2
v_gene: TRBV7-8
abundance: -

CDR3aa: CASSLGTSGSLNNEQFF
CDR3nt: TGCGCCAGCAGCCTAGGGACTAGCGGGAGTCTTAACAATGAGCAGTTCTTC
j_gene: TRBJ2-1
d_gene: TRBD2
v_gene: TRBV4-3
abundance: -

CDR3aa: CASRYTQGGFEKLFF
CDR3nt: TGTGCCAGCAGATATACACAGGGGGGATTTGAAAAACTGTTTTTT
j_gene: TRBJ1-4
d_gene: TRBD1
v_gene: TRBV28
abundance: -

CDR3aa: CASSQGAGDADTQYF
CDR3nt: TGCGCCAGCAGCCAAGGGGCGGGAGACGCAGATACGCAGTATTTT
j_gene: TRBJ2-3
d_gene: TRBD2
v_gene: TRBV4-3
abundance: -

CDR3aa: CASSLVLRMNSGYTF
CDR3nt: TGTGCCAGCAGCTTAGTTCTGAGGATGAACTCTGGCTACACCTTC
j_gene: TRBJ1-2
d_gene: -
v_gene: TRBV7-2
abundance: -

CDR3aa: CASSQEEYQETQYF
CDR3nt: TGTGCCAGCAGCCAAGAAGAATACCAAGAGACCCAGTACTTC
j_gene: TRBJ2-5
d_gene: -
v_gene: TRBV4-2
abundance: -

CDR3aa: CASRDMTGELFF
CDR3nt: TGCGCCAGCAGGGATATGACCGGGGAGCTGTTTTTT
j_gene: TRBJ2-2
d_gene: -
v_gene: TRBV4-3
abundance: once

CDR3aa: CATSDLGTDKVYNEQFF
CDR3nt: TGTGCCACCAGTGATTTGGGGACAGACAAAGTCTACAATGAGCAGTTCTTC
j_gene: TRBJ2-1
d_gene: TRBD1
v_gene: TRBV24-1
abundance: once